What follows describes a single T cell receptor beta chain. The study sequenced TCR beta in blood CD8+ and CD4+ T cells. Healthy donors matched for age and sex were used as controls. TEMRA cells were FACS-enriched, unlike CD8+ and CD4+ T cells, which were negatively isolated. The germline CDR1 and CDR2 sequences are LGHDT and YNNKEL (reference sequence). V was cut by 1 base and J by 6 bases, with 15 bases left in between. The CDR3 loop spans 15 amino acids. These data originate in a study of CD8 T cells in Susac syndrome. Roughly 0.45 to 1 ug RNA was reverse transcribed with random hexamers. Multiplex immunoSEQ PCR targeted 54 Vbeta and 13 Jbeta TCR beta segments. TCRdb independently ran MiXCR on the immunoSEQ multiplex PCR reads; one entry per CDR3 protein. The table has approximately 160,000 distinct CDR3 sequences, 93% seen once.

The TCR comes from a human donor in good health. The sequencing input was CD4+ T cells from PBMCs. The V call is TRBV3-1, the J call TRBJ1-2; D gene unclear. CDR3 loop: CASSQARRSRDGYTF. CDR3 DNA: TGTGCCAGCAGCCAAGCAAGGAGGTCAAGAGATGGCTACACCTTC.